This T cell receptor (beta chain) was documented in a study of blood T cell repertoires in COVID-19. Study as a whole: Sites across the United States, Italy and Spain contributed samples from acute and convalescent COVID-19. PBMCs, B-cell-depleted T cells, or T cells were the source of the cDNA or gDNA that made up the material.

The CDR3 loop spans 15 amino acids. Germline lookup yields CDR1 SGHAT and CDR2 FQNNGV. Trimming took 0 bases from V and 8 from J; bases not matched to a gene: 10. Sequenced by immunoSEQ multiplex PCR; TCRdb stores in-frame clones only, minus some. This sample yields roughly 340,000 clones, of which roughly 90% are seen a single time; around 2.8% belongs to the top ten. This TCR derives from a woman younger than 45 with COVID-19, enrolled during active disease. Sequencing was performed on peripheral blood. The V gene is TRBV11-2, the J gene TRBJ2-7; 7 nucleotides line up with TRBD2. DNA of the CDR3: TGTGCCAGCAGCTTAGATCCCGGGACTATGTCCCAGCAGTACGTC. This gives the protein CASSLDPGTMSQQYV.